This T cell receptor beta chain was recorded in a study of T cells in tuberculosis. As for the study in general: A South African cohort included IGRA-negative adolescents, latently infected IGRA-positive adolescents and adults with active tuberculosis.

This clone came up once. Adolescents were screened for latent TB by skin test and IGRA. Germline CDR1 is MNHNY and CDR2 is SVGAGI (reference sequence). With 2 bases removed from V and 1 base from J, the gap between germline ends came to 9 bases. This CDR3 contains 14 residues. Some clones are missing from TCRdb's copy, which holds only in-frame ones; the method was immunoSEQ multiplex PCR. The table has fewer than 40,000 clones, roughly 94% seen once; the top ten hold about 8%. The chain uses TRBV6-6 and TRBJ2-7; D gene ambiguous. Sequenced input: PBMCs. The clonotype was recovered from a donor between 10 and 35 years old with latent tuberculosis or without tuberculosis infection. The CDR3 sequence is CASSYRAASYEQYF. Here the CDR3 DNA reads TGTGCCAGCAGTTACCGCGCAGCGTCCTACGAGCAGTACTTC.